Detailed here is one TCR beta chain. Antigen: not known. The data originate from a study of graft-versus-host responses after intestinal transplantation. Study-wide background: Recipients were all induced with anti-thymocyte globulin, then given tacrolimus and steroids for 2 to 3 years.

Libraries were prepared by immunoSEQ multiplex PCR; TCRdb keeps only in-frame clonotypes and omits some of them. The sample includes just over 14,000 clones, around 94% of them seen just once. The CDR3 spans 15 residues. V was clipped by 3 bases and J by 2 bases; unmatched bases: 5. Germline CDR1 and CDR2: SEHNR and FQNEAQ (reference sequence). Findings of the study overall: High graft-versus-host to host-versus-graft T cell clonal ratios marked allografts of patients with graft-donor macrochimerism. The marrow of recipients harbored GvH clones, and ileum or blood showed some of them first.

Sequences were derived from PBMCs, sampled 9 days after transplant. V gene TRBV7-9 combines with J gene TRBJ2-3; 7 bases agree with TRBD2. The TCR comes from a human patient who received an intestinal transplant, so some T cells may come from the graft donor. This CDR3 reads CASSFRAGYTDTQYF. The CDR3 nucleotides read TGTGCCAGCAGCTTCCGAGCGGGATACACAGATACGCAGTATTTT.